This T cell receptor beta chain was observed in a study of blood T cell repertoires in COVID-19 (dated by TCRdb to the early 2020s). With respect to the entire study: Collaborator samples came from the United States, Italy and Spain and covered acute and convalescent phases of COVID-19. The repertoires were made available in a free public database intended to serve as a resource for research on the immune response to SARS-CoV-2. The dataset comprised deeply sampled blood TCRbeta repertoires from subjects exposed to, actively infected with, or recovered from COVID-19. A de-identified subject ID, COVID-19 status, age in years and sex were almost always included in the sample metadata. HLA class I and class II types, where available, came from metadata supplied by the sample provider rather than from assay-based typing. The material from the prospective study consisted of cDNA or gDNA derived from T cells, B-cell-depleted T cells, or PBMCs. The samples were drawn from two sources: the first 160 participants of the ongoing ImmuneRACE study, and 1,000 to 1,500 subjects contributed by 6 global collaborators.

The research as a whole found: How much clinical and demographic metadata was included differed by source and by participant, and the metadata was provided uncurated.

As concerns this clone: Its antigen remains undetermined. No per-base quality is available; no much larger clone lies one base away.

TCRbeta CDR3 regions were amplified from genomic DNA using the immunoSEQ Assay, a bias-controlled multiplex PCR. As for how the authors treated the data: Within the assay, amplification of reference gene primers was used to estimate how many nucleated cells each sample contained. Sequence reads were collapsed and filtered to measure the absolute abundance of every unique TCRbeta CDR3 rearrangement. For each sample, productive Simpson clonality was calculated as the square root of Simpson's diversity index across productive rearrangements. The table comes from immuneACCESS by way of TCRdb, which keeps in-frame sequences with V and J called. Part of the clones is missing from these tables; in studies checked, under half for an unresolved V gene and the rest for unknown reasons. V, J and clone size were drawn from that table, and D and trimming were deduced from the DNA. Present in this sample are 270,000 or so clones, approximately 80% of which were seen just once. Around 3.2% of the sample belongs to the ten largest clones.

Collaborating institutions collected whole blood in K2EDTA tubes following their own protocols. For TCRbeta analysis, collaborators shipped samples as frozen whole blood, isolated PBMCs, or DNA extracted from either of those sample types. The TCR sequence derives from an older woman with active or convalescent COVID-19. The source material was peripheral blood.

This receptor carries the CDR3 CAMTGEGRSGNTIYF. The nucleotides are TGTGCCATGACAGGGGAAGGGAGGTCTGGAAACACCATATATTTT. Here the chain combines TRBV2 and TRBJ1-3, with 8 bases aligning to TRBD1. V trim: 10 bases; J trim: 1 base; unmatched bases: 9. The CDR3 goes from the cysteine to the phenylalanine over 15 residues. Only the CDR3 DNA is retained, 45 bases long and in frame from the first base. The germline V gene provides CDR1 SNHLY and CDR2 FYNNEI.